This entry lists 14 T cell receptor beta chains sequenced from one sample in a study of vaccination and CD4 T cells after COVID-19 (dated by TCRdb to 2022 to 2024). Their cognate antigens are unknown. The sample's treatment or condition, from its label and the paper: 10-day PBMC culture with coronavirus spike peptide pools or control peptides (ViraFEST assay). The protocol used for the library was PCR. The instrument given in TCRdb is Illumina iSeq 100. At the Johns Hopkins FTIC core, DNA from the cultured CD4+ T cells underwent TCR sequencing with the Oncomine TCR Beta short-read assay. TCRdb reworked the public reads: Q25 trimming with fastp, MiXCR clone assembly, productive beta chains retained. Rows with a matching CDR3 protein are joined into one entry that keeps the most common DNA and genes. Within this sample are 14,000 or so distinct CDR3 sequences, with less than 65% of them counted one time only. In total, the top ten clones hold roughly 8.4% of the sample.

This specimen was CD4+ T cells from blood, cultured in vitro, taken before SARS-CoV-2 vaccination. These receptors all stem from a human donor who had recovered from COVID-19.

This clonotype was counted between two and nine times. V and J are TRBV7-9 and TRBJ1-2; 7 bases line up with TRBD1. Per the germline V gene, CDR1 is SEHNR and CDR2 is FQNEAQ (reference sequence). The CDR3 consists of 15 residues. After removal of 0 bases from V and 2 bases from J, the junction contained 3 bases not matched to a gene. The CDR3 nucleotides are TGTGCCAGCAGCTTAGCAGGGGGCGTCAACTATGGCTACACCTTC. Protein sequence: CASSLAGGVNYGYTF.

This clonotype has just a few counts. The rearrangement uses TRBV7-8 and TRBJ1-5; no reliable D call. The CDR3 consists of 12 residues. Deletions cut 5 bases from V and 7 bases from J, with 9 bases between. From germline, CDR1 is SGHVS and CDR2 FQNEAQ. In nucleotides, the CDR3 is TGTGCCAGCAGCCTGCCTCAACAGCCCCAGCATTTT. Residues: CASSLPQQPQHF.

The rearrangement uses TRBV6-1 and TRBJ2-2, with D unclear. The V gene lost 6 bases and the J gene lost 0 bases, with 11 bases spanning the gap. The germline V gene encodes CDR1 MNHNS and CDR2 SASEGT. The CDR3 is made up of 15 amino acids. The CDR3 DNA follows: TGTGCCAGCAGGGTTGGCTTGACGAACACCGGGGAGCTGTTTTTT. Translating it yields CASRVGLTNTGELFF.

The CDR3 sequence: CASSLGMNSPLHF. DNA of the CDR3: TGTGCCAGCAGTTTGGGGATGAATTCACCCCTCCACTTT. The chain links TRBV12-3 or TRBV12-4 to TRBJ1-6; D gene uncertain. This CDR3 has 13 amino acids. The ends were cut back, 3 bases at V and 7 bases at J, with 7 bases in the middle.

The chain links TRBV7-8 to TRBJ1-4; no clear D. Germline CDR1 is SGHVS and CDR2 is FQNEAQ. This CDR3 has 14 amino acids. Between the trimmed V and J ends, which lost 2 bases and 7 bases, there was a span of 11 bases. CDR3 coding DNA: TGTGCCAGCAGCTTAAGCAGAGGGTTTGAAAAACTGTTTTTT. It translates to CASSLSRGFEKLFF.

This sequence joins TRBV6-2 or TRBV6-3 and TRBJ1-5, with a weak D call TRBD1 (6 bases). The CDR3 is 13 amino acids. The ends were cut back, 7 bases at V and 2 bases at J, with 9 bases in the middle. The germline V gene encodes CDR1 MNHEY and CDR2 SVGEGT. The CDR3 DNA sequence: TGTGCCAGCAAGACAGGAGGCAATCAGCCCCAGCATTTT. It codes for CASKTGGNQPQHF.

V is TRBV27 and J is TRBJ2-7; 10 nucleotides agree with TRBD1. The CDR3 covers 15 residues. Germline V gene data show CDR1 as MNHEY and CDR2 as SMNVEV (reference sequence). V was clipped by 6 bases and J by 2 bases; unmatched bases: 7. CDR3 sequence (DNA): TGTGCCAGCAGCCTGGACAGGGGGGCTCCCTACGAGCAGTACTTC. This codes for CASSLDRGAPYEQYF.

This clonotype was recorded a few times. The chain links TRBV6-1 to TRBJ2-1; D is undetermined. CDR1 MNHNS and CDR2 SASEGT come from the germline V gene. Trimming left V 7 bases short and J 5 bases short, with 12 bases between. The CDR3 spans 13 residues. The CDR3 DNA follows: TGTGCCAGCATCTCCCCCGGCAACAATGAGCAGTTCTTC. Translated: CASISPGNNEQFF.

There are a few counts of this clonotype. The rearrangement joins TRBV7-2 to TRBJ2-7; D is possibly TRBD1 (5 bases). The V and J ends lost 0 bases and 7 bases respectively, with 16 bases between them. Germline V gives CDR1 SGHTA, CDR2 FQGNSA. The CDR3 contains 15 residues. The CDR3 loop reads CASSLAARVVDEQYF. The CDR3 nucleotides read TGTGCCAGCAGCTTAGCGGCCAGGGTGGTGGATGAGCAGTACTTC.

The rearrangement joins TRBV20-1 to TRBJ1-5; D uncertain. CDR1 is DFQATT and CDR2 is SNEGSKA in the germline V gene (reference sequence). This CDR3 region has 14 residues. V lost 1 base and J lost 0, with 7 bases in between. CDR3 in amino acids: CSARGTISNQPQHF. In DNA form, the CDR3 reads TGCAGTGCTAGAGGCACAATTAGCAATCAGCCCCAGCATTTT.

The chain has TRBV12-3 or TRBV12-4 and TRBJ2-5; no definite D call. Trimming shortened V by 3 bases and J by 10 bases, and 9 bases separated the two germline ends. The CDR3 extends over 11 amino acids. The CDR3 nucleotides read TGTGCCAGCAGTTTGAAAACGAGCCAGTACTTC. Its translation: CASSLKTSQYF.

This clonotype was detected a few times. V gene TRBV6-2 or TRBV6-3 combines with J gene TRBJ1-2, with D unresolved. The ends were cut back, 6 bases at V and 4 bases at J, with 6 bases in the middle. This CDR3 is built from 11 residues. Germline V gene lookup returns CDR1 MNHEY and CDR2 SVGEGT. The CDR3, as DNA: TGTGCCAGCAGCAAGACCTATGGCTACACCTTC. Encoded protein: CASSKTYGYTF.

The chain carries TRBV28 and TRBJ1-1; the D is unclear. Trimming took off 6 bases at V and 1 base at J, with 18 bases between the two ends. The CDR3 sequence is 16 residues long. The germline V gene encodes CDR1 MDHEN and CDR2 SYDVKM. CDR3 DNA sequence: TGTGCCAGCAGCCGTTACTCCGGGTTCCAGAACACTGAAGCTTTCTTT. Amino acids: CASSRYSGFQNTEAFF.

The V call is TRBV24-1, the J call TRBJ2-3; 7 positions match TRBD2. From germline, CDR1 is KGHDR and CDR2 SFDVKD. There are 16 residues in the CDR3. V dropped 4 bases and J dropped 2; count of bases not matched to a gene: 8. As DNA, the CDR3 is TGTGCCACCAGTGACCCCGGACTAGAACCCACAGATACGCAGTATTTT. This gives the protein CATSDPGLEPTDTQYF.